This TCR beta chain was recovered during a study of blood T cell repertoires in COVID-19. Per the germline V gene, CDR1 is ENHRY and CDR2 is SYGVKD. Trimming pared 3 bases from V and 4 bases from J, leaving 4 bases between. This CDR3 comprises 11 residues. Followed over time, Seattle patients had been enrolled while infection was active. In the authors' workflow: Reference gene primer amplification gave estimated nucleated cell counts. TCRdb's table, derived via immunoSEQ multiplex PCR, lists solely in-frame clones and lacks some. That table gives V, J and clone size, and the DNA gave D and trimming. The table includes some 220,000 clones, about nine tenths detected once.

Source material: peripheral blood. The chain has TRBV10-3 and TRBJ2-7, with D unresolved. The TCR was taken from a man aged 25 to 45 with COVID-19, enrolled during active disease. CDR3 DNA: TGTGCCATCAGTGATCGGTACGAGCAGTACTTC. Translating it yields CAISDRYEQYF.